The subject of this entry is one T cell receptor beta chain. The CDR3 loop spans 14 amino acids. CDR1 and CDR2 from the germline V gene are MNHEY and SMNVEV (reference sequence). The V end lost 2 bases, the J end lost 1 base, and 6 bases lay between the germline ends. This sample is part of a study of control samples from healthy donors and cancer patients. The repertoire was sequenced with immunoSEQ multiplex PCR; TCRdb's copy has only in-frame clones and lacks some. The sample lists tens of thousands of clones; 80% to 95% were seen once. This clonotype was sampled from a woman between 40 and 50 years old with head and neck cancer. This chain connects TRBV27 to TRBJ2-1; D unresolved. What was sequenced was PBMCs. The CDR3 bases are TGTGCCAGCAGTTTAGTAGGGTCCTACAATGAGCAGTTCTTC. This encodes CASSLVGSYNEQFF.